These T cell receptor beta chains were read from a single sample in a study of human T cells and chemical hapten exposure. TCRdb passed the RACE reads through MiXCR, listing each CDR3 protein once. The data hold 110,000 or so distinct CDR3 sequences, with 9% to 9.5% observed a single time. The input for sequencing was whole blood, taken in connection with sensitization to the hapten diphenylcyclopropenone (DPC). Receptors originate from a woman aged 35 to 49 with alopecia areata. Some clones in this sample may be carry-over from other donors' samples. The CDR3 runs from the conserved cysteine through the conserved F or W. D genes are given only for firm matches. Not all rows give a size; the values are once, few, many and, for expanded clones, a class.

v_call: TRBV4-3; j_call: TRBJ1-1; d_call: .; clone_size: many; cdr3_nt: TGCGCCAGCAGCCAAGTCATGGGCACTGAAGCTTTCTTT; cdr3_aa: CASSQVMGTEAFF
v_call: TRBV24-1; j_call: TRBJ2-2; d_call: TRBD1; clone_size: many; cdr3_nt: TGTGCCACCAGTGAACAAGGGAACAGGGGGCAGAACACCGGGGAGCTGTTTTTT; cdr3_aa: CATSEQGNRGQNTGELFF
v_call: TRBV20-1; j_call: TRBJ1-5; d_call: .; clone_size: many; cdr3_nt: TGCAGTGCTAGAGGGATTTATCAGCCCCAGCATTTT; cdr3_aa: CSARGIYQPQHF
v_call: TRBV6-5; j_call: TRBJ2-7; d_call: .; clone_size: many; cdr3_nt: TGTGCCAGCAGTTCGCTTGAGCCCTTCTACGAGCAGTACTTC; cdr3_aa: CASSSLEPFYEQYF
v_call: TRBV30; j_call: TRBJ1-2; d_call: .; clone_size: .; cdr3_nt: TGTGCCTGGAACCTCCCCTACCCCGGGGCAGAAGACTATGGCTACACCTTC; cdr3_aa: CAWNLPYPGAEDYGYTF
v_call: TRBV6-1; j_call: TRBJ1-5; d_call: .; clone_size: .; cdr3_nt: TGTGCCAGCGTAGCCGGCAATCAGCCCCAGCATTTT; cdr3_aa: CASVAGNQPQHF
v_call: TRBV18; j_call: TRBJ2-2; d_call: .; clone_size: .; cdr3_nt: TGTGCCAGCTCACGGGAAGGGAACACCGGGGAGCTGTTTTTT; cdr3_aa: CASSREGNTGELFF
v_call: TRBV6-2/TRBV6-3; j_call: TRBJ2-1; d_call: TRBD1; clone_size: .; cdr3_nt: TGTGCCAGCAGTTACTCGACAGGGGCCAAAGAATCAATTTCCTACAATGAGCAGTTCTTC; cdr3_aa: CASSYSTGAKESISYNEQFF
v_call: TRBV4-3; j_call: TRBJ2-1; d_call: TRBD1; clone_size: many; cdr3_nt: TGCGCCAGCAGCCAGGATTTGGGACAGGGGTTTGATGAGCAGTTCTTC; cdr3_aa: CASSQDLGQGFDEQFF
v_call: TRBV18; j_call: TRBJ1-4; d_call: TRBD1; clone_size: .; cdr3_nt: TGTGCCAGCTCACTCGAACAGGGGGCTGGTGAAAAACTGTTTTTT; cdr3_aa: CASSLEQGAGEKLFF
v_call: TRBV27; j_call: TRBJ1-5; d_call: .; clone_size: few; cdr3_nt: TGTGCCAGCAGTTTATCGGCTCAGGGTAGCAATCAGCCCCAGCATTTT; cdr3_aa: CASSLSAQGSNQPQHF
v_call: TRBV7-2; j_call: TRBJ2-3; d_call: TRBD2; clone_size: few; cdr3_nt: TGTGCCAGCGGATCTAGCGGGGGCCACCTAGGACAGTATTTT; cdr3_aa: CASGSSGGHLGQYF
v_call: TRBV18; j_call: TRBJ1-1; d_call: .; clone_size: many; cdr3_nt: TGTGCCAGCTCAACCACTACAGAGACTGAAGCTTTCTTT; cdr3_aa: CASSTTTETEAFF
v_call: TRBV4-2; j_call: TRBJ2-1; d_call: .; clone_size: .; cdr3_nt: TGTGCCAGCAGCCAAGAGCGCGGGCCATACAATGAGCAGTTCTTC; cdr3_aa: CASSQERGPYNEQFF
v_call: TRBV9; j_call: TRBJ2-5; d_call: .; clone_size: many; cdr3_nt: TGTGCCAGCAGCGTAGGATTAGGTTCGACCCAGTACTTC; cdr3_aa: CASSVGLGSTQYF
v_call: TRBV7-7; j_call: TRBJ1-1; d_call: .; clone_size: many; cdr3_nt: TGTGCCAGCAGCCCCATAAGAGGAGGGAGAACTGAAGCTTTCTTT; cdr3_aa: CASSPIRGGRTEAFF
v_call: TRBV6-2/TRBV6-3; j_call: TRBJ2-7; d_call: .; clone_size: .; cdr3_nt: TGTGCCAGCCCCGACTTCTCCTACGAGCAGTACTTC; cdr3_aa: CASPDFSYEQYF
v_call: TRBV10-3; j_call: TRBJ2-7; d_call: .; clone_size: many; cdr3_nt: TGTGCCATCAAGTCCAACTCCTACGAGCAGTACTTC; cdr3_aa: CAIKSNSYEQYF
v_call: TRBV28; j_call: TRBJ2-3; d_call: TRBD1; clone_size: .; cdr3_nt: TGTGCCAGCAAACAGGGGGGAGCCACAGATACGCAGTATTTT; cdr3_aa: CASKQGGATDTQYF
v_call: TRBV18; j_call: TRBJ1-3; d_call: TRBD1; clone_size: few; cdr3_nt: TGTGCCAGCTCATTCGACAGGGGGTACGGAAACACCATATATTTT; cdr3_aa: CASSFDRGYGNTIYF
v_call: TRBV28; j_call: TRBJ1-2; d_call: .; clone_size: few; cdr3_nt: TGTGCCAGCAGGGGGCAGGGGTTCTATGGCTACACCTTC; cdr3_aa: CASRGQGFYGYTF
v_call: TRBV29-1; j_call: TRBJ1-1; d_call: .; clone_size: many; cdr3_nt: TGCAGCGTGCTGCAGGGGCATACTGAAGCTTTCTTT; cdr3_aa: CSVLQGHTEAFF
v_call: TRBV6-6; j_call: TRBJ2-5; d_call: TRBD1; clone_size: few; cdr3_nt: TGTGCCAGCAGTTACCCGACAGGGGGCCAGGAGACCCAGTACTTC; cdr3_aa: CASSYPTGGQETQYF
v_call: TRBV16; j_call: TRBJ2-6; d_call: .; clone_size: .; cdr3_nt: TGTGCCAGCAGCCCCCTGGGGGGCGCTTACTCTGGGGCCAACGTCCTGACTTTC; cdr3_aa: CASSPLGGAYSGANVLTF
v_call: TRBV9; j_call: TRBJ2-7; d_call: .; clone_size: .; cdr3_nt: TGTGCCAGCAGCCCCCCCGGCACAGGACCCTCCTACGAGCAGTACTTC; cdr3_aa: CASSPPGTGPSYEQYF
v_call: TRBV6-1; j_call: TRBJ2-1; d_call: TRBD1; clone_size: .; cdr3_nt: TGTGCCAGCAGGCTAGCAGGGGGCGATGAGCAGTTCTTC; cdr3_aa: CASRLAGGDEQFF
v_call: TRBV6-2/TRBV6-3; j_call: TRBJ2-7; d_call: TRBD2; clone_size: few; cdr3_nt: TGTGCCACCAAAGAGGAACTAGCGGCTACCTACGAGCAGTACTTC; cdr3_aa: CATKEELAATYEQYF
v_call: TRBV9; j_call: TRBJ1-2; d_call: .; clone_size: .; cdr3_nt: TGTGCCAGCAGCCCTAGAGGACGCGGGCGCTATGGCTACACCTTC; cdr3_aa: CASSPRGRGRYGYTF
v_call: TRBV7-9; j_call: TRBJ2-3; d_call: TRBD1; clone_size: few; cdr3_nt: TGTGCCACCCTTACAGGGGGCACGGGAACAGATACGCAGTATTTT; cdr3_aa: CATLTGGTGTDTQYF
v_call: TRBV28; j_call: TRBJ2-7; d_call: .; clone_size: many; cdr3_nt: TGTGCCAGCAGTTCTGGGTACGAGCAGTACTTC; cdr3_aa: CASSSGYEQYF
v_call: TRBV7-2; j_call: TRBJ2-1; d_call: TRBD2; clone_size: few; cdr3_nt: TGTGCCAGCAGCTTAGACCCCTCGGCGGGGGTGGGCGATGAGCAGTTCTTC; cdr3_aa: CASSLDPSAGVGDEQFF
v_call: TRBV5-1; j_call: TRBJ2-1; d_call: TRBD1; clone_size: .; cdr3_nt: TGCGCCAGCAGCTTTGACAGGGGGCGCACGGATGAGCAGTTCTTC; cdr3_aa: CASSFDRGRTDEQFF
v_call: TRBV6-1; j_call: TRBJ1-5; d_call: .; clone_size: many; cdr3_nt: TGTGCCAGCAGTGAAGCAAATCCGGGGAGCAATCAGCCCCAGCATTTT; cdr3_aa: CASSEANPGSNQPQHF
v_call: TRBV7-2; j_call: TRBJ1-2; d_call: TRBD1; clone_size: many; cdr3_nt: TGTGCCAGCACCGCAGACAGGGATCACTATGGCTACACCTTC; cdr3_aa: CASTADRDHYGYTF
v_call: TRBV30; j_call: TRBJ1-6; d_call: .; clone_size: many; cdr3_nt: TGTGCCTGGAGCCCCGCAGGAACACCCCTCCACTTT; cdr3_aa: CAWSPAGTPLHF
v_call: TRBV6-6; j_call: TRBJ1-2; d_call: .; clone_size: few; cdr3_nt: TGTGCCAGCAGCCTCGTTGGCAGGGAGAACTATGGCTACACCTTC; cdr3_aa: CASSLVGRENYGYTF
v_call: TRBV20-1; j_call: TRBJ1-4; d_call: .; clone_size: many; cdr3_nt: TGCAGTGCTAGTCACGGGGGCGCGAATGAAAAACTGTTTTTT; cdr3_aa: CSASHGGANEKLFF
v_call: TRBV5-1; j_call: TRBJ2-2; d_call: TRBD1; clone_size: .; cdr3_nt: TGCGCCAGCACTGATAATCCTACAGGGGGCAACACCGGGGAGCTGTTTTTT; cdr3_aa: CASTDNPTGGNTGELFF
v_call: TRBV18; j_call: TRBJ2-7; d_call: .; clone_size: .; cdr3_nt: TGTGCCAGCTCACGATTACAGGGTATAAGTTCCTACGAGCAGTACTTC; cdr3_aa: CASSRLQGISSYEQYF
v_call: TRBV19; j_call: TRBJ2-4; d_call: TRBD2; clone_size: many; cdr3_nt: TGTGCCAGTAGTCCAAGGACTAGCGGGGGGGCCAAAAACATTCAGTACTTC; cdr3_aa: CASSPRTSGGAKNIQYF
v_call: TRBV29-1; j_call: TRBJ2-4; d_call: .; clone_size: many; cdr3_nt: TGCAGCATTTTGACGGGAAACATTCAGTACTTC; cdr3_aa: CSILTGNIQYF
v_call: TRBV3-1; j_call: TRBJ1-6; d_call: .; clone_size: .; cdr3_nt: TGTGCCAGCAGCCAAGTTCGGCTACGCTCACCCCTCCACTTT; cdr3_aa: CASSQVRLRSPLHF
v_call: TRBV7-9; j_call: TRBJ1-1; d_call: .; clone_size: many; cdr3_nt: TGTGCCAGCAGCTTTTGGGCGGGAAAGGCGACCGCTGAAGCTTTCTTT; cdr3_aa: CASSFWAGKATAEAFF
v_call: TRBV5-1; j_call: TRBJ2-7; d_call: TRBD1; clone_size: .; cdr3_nt: TGCGCCAGCAGCCAATCACCCGCCGGGACAGGGGGCTCCAGCTCCTACGAGCAGTACTTC; cdr3_aa: CASSQSPAGTGGSSSYEQYF
v_call: TRBV18; j_call: TRBJ1-2; d_call: .; clone_size: many; cdr3_nt: TGTGCCAGCTACACAACTAGGACAGACCTTAACTATGGCTACACCTTC; cdr3_aa: CASYTTRTDLNYGYTF
v_call: TRBV7-2; j_call: TRBJ2-3; d_call: .; clone_size: .; cdr3_nt: TGTGCCAGCAGCAGGGGTGTGTCCCCAGATACGCAGTATTTT; cdr3_aa: CASSRGVSPDTQYF